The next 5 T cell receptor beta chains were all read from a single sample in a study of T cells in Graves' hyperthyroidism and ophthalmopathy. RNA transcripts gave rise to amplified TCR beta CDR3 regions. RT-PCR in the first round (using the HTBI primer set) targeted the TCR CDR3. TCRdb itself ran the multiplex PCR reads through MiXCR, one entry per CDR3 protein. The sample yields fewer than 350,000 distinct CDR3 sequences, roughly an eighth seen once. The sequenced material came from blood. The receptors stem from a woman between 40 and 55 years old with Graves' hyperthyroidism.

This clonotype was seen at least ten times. The CDR3 is CASQKGLGREQYF. CDR3 DNA: TGTGCCAGCCAAAAGGGTTTAGGTCGCGAGCAGTACTTC. The chain uses TRBV2 and TRBJ2-7, with D unresolved. Trimming removed 8 bases from V and 6 bases from J, with 17 bases in between. CDR1 SNHLY and CDR2 FYNNEI come from the germline V gene. The CDR3 has 13 residues.

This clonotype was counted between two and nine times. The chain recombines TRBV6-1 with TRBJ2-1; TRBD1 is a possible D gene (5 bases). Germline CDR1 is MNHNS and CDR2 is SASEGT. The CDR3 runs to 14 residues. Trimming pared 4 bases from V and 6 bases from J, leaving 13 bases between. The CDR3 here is CASSGSRDINEQFF. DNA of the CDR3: TGTGCCAGCAGTGGAAGCAGGGATATCAATGAGCAGTTCTTC.

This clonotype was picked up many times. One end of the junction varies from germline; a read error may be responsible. This CDR3 is CASSLANF. The CDR3 DNA reads as TGTGCCAGCAGCCTCGCCAACTTC. The V call is TRBV7-9, the J call TRBJ2-5; D is unclear. The CDR3 has 8 amino acids. CDR1 is SEHNR, CDR2 FQNEAQ, per germline (reference sequence). The entire variable domain, with the rest obtained from reference TRBV7-9 and TRBJ2-5, is as follows: DTGVSQNPRHKITKRGQNVTFRCDPISEHNRLYWYRQTLGQGPEFLTYFQNEAQLEKSRLLSDRFSAERPKGSFSTLEIQRTEQGDSAMYLCASSLANFGPGTRLLVL.

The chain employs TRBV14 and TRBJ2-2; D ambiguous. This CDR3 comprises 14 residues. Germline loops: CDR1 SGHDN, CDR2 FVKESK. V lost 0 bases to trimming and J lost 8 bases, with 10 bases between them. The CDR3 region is CASSQDQASGELFF. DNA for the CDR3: TGTGCCAGCAGCCAAGATCAAGCGTCGGGGGAGCTGTTTTTT.

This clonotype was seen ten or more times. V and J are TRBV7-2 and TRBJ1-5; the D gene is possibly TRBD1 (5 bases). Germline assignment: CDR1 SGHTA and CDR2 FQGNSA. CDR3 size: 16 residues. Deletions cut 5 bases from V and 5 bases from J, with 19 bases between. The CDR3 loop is CASSLWGGIPDQPQHF. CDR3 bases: TGTGCCAGCAGCCTTTGGGGGGGAATTCCCGATCAGCCCCAGCATTTT.